The 17 T cell receptor beta chains in this list originate from one sample, sequenced in a study of response to subunit inactivated influenza vaccine. TCRdb fed the RT-PCR reads into MiXCR, producing one record per CDR3 protein. The table has around 520,000 distinct CDR3 sequences, 25% seen once. This material consisted of CD4+ T cells sorted from PBMCs, taken 5 to 6 days after vaccination. These receptors originate from a man aged 50-60 years who received an inactivated influenza vaccine.

The chain has TRBV11-2 and TRBJ2-5; tentative D call: TRBD2 (5 bases). The CDR3 is 13 amino acids. V was pared by 2 bases and J by 2 bases, with 6 bases between. CDR1 is SGHAT and CDR2 is FQNNGV in the germline V gene. The CDR3 here is CASSLTRQETQYF. DNA of the CDR3: TGTGCCAGCAGCTTAACTAGACAAGAGACCCAGTACTTC.

V usage is TRBV7-2 and J usage is TRBJ2-3; 7 bases map to TRBD2. The trim removed 3 bases at V and 2 bases at J, leaving 5 bases unmatched. The CDR3 has 15 amino acids. CDR1 is SGHTA and CDR2 is FQGNSA in the germline V gene. CDR3 in DNA: TGTGCCAGCAGCTTCCGGACTAGAACCACAGATACGCAGTATTTT. This encodes CASSFRTRTTDTQYF.

The rearrangement joins TRBV7-9 to TRBJ2-7, with a weak D call TRBD2 (5 bases). The CDR3 covers 11 residues. Trimming took 4 bases from V and 7 from J, leaving 8 bases between them. Germline CDR1 SEHNR, CDR2 FQNEAQ (reference sequence). The CDR3 nucleotides are TGTGCCAGCAGCTGGGAGATGGAGCAGTACTTC. It is translated as CASSWEMEQYF.

There are a few counts of this clonotype. It differs at one base from a far larger clone, so likely a read error. This sequence joins TRBV5-1 and TRBJ2-2; D unclear. The germline V gene has CDR1 SGHRS and CDR2 YFSETQ. The CDR3 length is 12 residues. Trimming cost V 1 base and J 3 bases, with 1 base left between them. This CDR3 is CASSLHTGELFF. Here the CDR3 DNA reads TGCGCCAGCAGCTTGCACACCGGGGAGCTGTTTTTT.

This chain connects TRBV20-1 to TRBJ2-2; 9 bases fit TRBD1. CDR3 length equals 14 residues. With 4 bases clipped from V and 4 bases from J, the junction kept 4 bases outside the gene matches. Germline CDR1 DFQATT, CDR2 SNEGSKA (reference sequence). The CDR3, as DNA: TGCAGTGCTACCGGGGGACAGGGCACCGGGGAGCTGTTTTTT. It yields the protein CSATGGQGTGELFF.

This clonotype was picked up a small number of times. The chain is built from TRBV10-3 and TRBJ1-1, with TRBD1 matching over 11 bases. The germline V gene encodes CDR1 ENHRY and CDR2 SYGVKD. The CDR3 sequence is 13 residues long. With 9 bases clipped from V and 5 bases from J, the junction kept 5 bases outside the gene matches. The CDR3 sequence is CAIRDRGVTEAFF. The DNA for the CDR3 is TGTGCCATTAGGGACAGGGGGGTTACTGAAGCTTTCTTT.

This clonotype was found a few times. The V and J genes are TRBV12-3 or TRBV12-4 and TRBJ2-2; 7 bases match TRBD2. J lost 0 bases, V lost 6 bases, and 4 bases had no gene match. CDR3 length: 15 residues. The CDR3 loop reads CASRTGGSNTGELFF. In DNA, the CDR3 is TGTGCCAGCAGGACGGGAGGCTCGAACACCGGGGAGCTGTTTTTT.

The table lists this clonotype with many counts. The rearrangement joins TRBV5-1 to TRBJ2-2, with D perhaps TRBD1 (6 bases). CDR1 and CDR2 from the germline V gene are SGHRS and YFSETQ. The CDR3 spans 15 residues. V gave up 5 bases and J gave up 5 bases, with 16 bases separating them. The CDR3 DNA follows: TGCGCCAGCAGACGCGGCCACAGGGATACCGGGGAGCTGTTTTTT. Translated: CASRRGHRDTGELFF.

This clonotype showed up just a few times. The chain links TRBV7-2 to TRBJ2-7; tentatively, D is TRBD1 (6 bases). The CDR3 is 14 amino acids. V was shortened by 2 bases and J by 2 bases, with 10 bases between the two germline ends. CDR1 SGHTA and CDR2 FQGNSA come from the germline V gene. The CDR3 spells CASSLSRTAYEQYF. In DNA form, the CDR3 reads TGTGCCAGCAGCTTATCCCGGACAGCCTACGAGCAGTACTTC.

This clonotype came up many times. The rearrangement joins TRBV5-1 to TRBJ2-2; D remains unclear. The CDR3 is 15 amino acids. Per the germline V gene, CDR1 is SGHRS and CDR2 is YFSETQ. Between the trimmed V and J ends, which lost 4 bases and 3 bases, there was a span of 13 bases. The CDR3 coding sequence is TGCGCCAGCAGCCTATCCGGTCGGGACACCGGGGAGCTGTTTTTT. It translates to CASSLSGRDTGELFF.

The chain carries TRBV3-1 and TRBJ2-1; D may be TRBD1 (6 bases). The CDR3 length is 17 residues. Per the germline V gene, CDR1 is LGHDT and CDR2 is YNNKEL (reference sequence). V shed 4 bases and J shed 1 base, with 17 bases lying between them. In DNA form, the CDR3 reads TGTGCCAGCAGCCCCCACCAGGGGAGTCGGTCCTACAATGAGCAGTTCTTC. The encoded protein is CASSPHQGSRSYNEQFF.

The table lists this clonotype with a few counts. The chain carries TRBV4-2 and TRBJ2-1; TRBD2 is a possible D gene (5 bases). Germline V lookup: CDR1 LGHNA, CDR2 YNFKEQ. V lost 8 bases and J lost 6, with 14 bases in between. The CDR3 spans 13 residues. Here the CDR3 DNA reads TGTGCCAGCTACTCGGACTCCGCCAATGAGCAGTTCTTC. Its translation is CASYSDSANEQFF.

In regard to this clonotype: A clone one base away is much larger, so this may be a read error. This chain joins TRBV7-2 and TRBJ2-5; TRBD1 matches at 8 bases. The germline CDR1 and CDR2 sequences are SGHTA and FQGNSA. CDR3 length: 15 residues. V shed 5 bases, J shed 2 bases, and the junction held 7 bases outside the gene matches. CDR3 residues: CASSPMTGAQETQYF. The CDR3 coding sequence is TGTGCCAGCAGCCCCATGACAGGGGCACAAGAGACCCAGTACTTC. The complete variable domain, with remaining parts taken from reference TRBV7-2 and TRBJ2-5, reads GAGVSQSPSNKVTEKGKDVELRCDPISGHTALYWYRQSLGQGLEFLIYFQGNSAPDKSGLPSDRFSAERTGGSVSTLTIQRTQQEDSAVYLCASSPMTGAQETQYFGPGTRLLVL.

The rearrangement uses TRBV27 and TRBJ1-2, with D maybe TRBD1 (6 bases). Germline V gene lookup returns CDR1 MNHEY and CDR2 SMNVEV (reference sequence). This CDR3 comprises 12 residues. Trimming pared 4 bases from V and 8 bases from J, leaving 11 bases between. The CDR3 here is CASSSGEGGYTF. CDR3 in DNA: TGTGCCAGCAGTTCAGGGGAAGGCGGCTACACCTTC.

The V gene is TRBV7-9, the J gene TRBJ1-6, with D possibly matching TRBD1 (5 bases). V lost 1 base to trimming and J lost 10 bases, with 8 bases between them. Germline assignment: CDR1 SEHNR and CDR2 FQNEAQ (reference sequence). This CDR3 contains 13 residues. Here the CDR3 reads CASSLEGLSPLHF. Written as DNA, the CDR3 is TGTGCCAGCAGCTTAGAGGGGTTGTCACCCCTCCACTTT.

This chain connects TRBV4-3 to TRBJ2-1, with D perhaps TRBD2 (6 bases). Germline-derived CDR1 and CDR2 are LGHNA and YSLEER. The CDR3 spans 15 residues. V was pared by 0 bases and J by 9 bases, with 15 bases between. CDR3 coding DNA: TGCGCCAGCAGCCAAGATGGGCGGGGTTGGGGTGAGCAGTTCTTC. Its protein is CASSQDGRGWGEQFF.

This chain links TRBV12-3 or TRBV12-4 with TRBJ1-5, with 7 positions matching TRBD1. The V gene end was trimmed by 7 bases and the J gene end by 4 bases; junction bases not matched to a gene: 7. The CDR3 spans 14 residues. CDR3 DNA sequence: TGTGCCAGCACCGCGGACAGGTCGAATCAGCCCCAGCATTTT. This gives the protein CASTADRSNQPQHF.